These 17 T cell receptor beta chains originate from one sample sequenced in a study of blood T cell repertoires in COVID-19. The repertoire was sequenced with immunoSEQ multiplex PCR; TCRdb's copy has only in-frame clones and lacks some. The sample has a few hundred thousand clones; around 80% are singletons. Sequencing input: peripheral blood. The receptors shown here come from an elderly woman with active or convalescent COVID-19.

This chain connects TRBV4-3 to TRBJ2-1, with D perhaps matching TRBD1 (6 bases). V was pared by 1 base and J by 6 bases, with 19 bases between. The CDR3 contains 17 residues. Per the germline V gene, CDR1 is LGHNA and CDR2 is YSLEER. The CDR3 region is CASSQAHSTGRLNEQFF. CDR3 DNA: TGCGCCAGCAGCCAAGCTCACTCGACAGGCCGACTCAATGAGCAGTTCTTC.

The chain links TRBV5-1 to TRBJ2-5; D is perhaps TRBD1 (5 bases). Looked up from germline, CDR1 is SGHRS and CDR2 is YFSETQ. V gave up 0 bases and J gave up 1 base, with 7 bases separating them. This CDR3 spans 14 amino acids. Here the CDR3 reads CASSLDQGQETQYF. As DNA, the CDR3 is TGCGCCAGCAGCTTGGATCAGGGCCAAGAGACCCAGTACTTC.

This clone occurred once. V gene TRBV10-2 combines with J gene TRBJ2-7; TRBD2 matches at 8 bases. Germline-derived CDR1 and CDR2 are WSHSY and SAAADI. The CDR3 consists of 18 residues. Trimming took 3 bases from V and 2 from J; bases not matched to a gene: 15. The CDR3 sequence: CASSDRGGRLADTYEQYF. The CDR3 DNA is TGCGCCAGCAGTGACCGCGGGGGGAGGCTAGCGGACACCTACGAGCAGTACTTC.

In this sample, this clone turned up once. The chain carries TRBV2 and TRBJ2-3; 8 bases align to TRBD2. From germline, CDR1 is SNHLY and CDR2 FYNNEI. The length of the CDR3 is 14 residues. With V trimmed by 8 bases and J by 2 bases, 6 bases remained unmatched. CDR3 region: CASARGGNTDTQYF. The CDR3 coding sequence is TGTGCCAGCGCTCGCGGGGGGAACACAGATACGCAGTATTTT.

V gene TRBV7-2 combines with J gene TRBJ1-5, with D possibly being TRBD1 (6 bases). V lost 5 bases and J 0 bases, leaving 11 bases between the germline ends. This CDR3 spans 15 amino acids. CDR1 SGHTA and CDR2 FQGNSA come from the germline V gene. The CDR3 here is CASSPGGASNQPQHF. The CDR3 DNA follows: TGTGCCAGCAGCCCCGGGGGGGCTAGCAATCAGCCCCAGCATTTT.

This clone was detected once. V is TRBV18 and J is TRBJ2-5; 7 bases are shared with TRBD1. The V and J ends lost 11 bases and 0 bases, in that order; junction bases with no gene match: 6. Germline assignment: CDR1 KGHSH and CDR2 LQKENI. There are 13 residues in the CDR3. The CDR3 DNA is TGTGCCGGCGCGCAGGGGGACCAAGAGACCCAGTACTTC. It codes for CAGAQGDQETQYF.

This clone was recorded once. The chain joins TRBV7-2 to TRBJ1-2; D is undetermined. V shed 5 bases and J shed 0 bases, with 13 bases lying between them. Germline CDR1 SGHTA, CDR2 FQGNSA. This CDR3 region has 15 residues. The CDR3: CASSPTDGANYGYTF. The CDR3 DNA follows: TGTGCCAGCAGCCCCACGGACGGGGCTAACTATGGCTACACCTTC.

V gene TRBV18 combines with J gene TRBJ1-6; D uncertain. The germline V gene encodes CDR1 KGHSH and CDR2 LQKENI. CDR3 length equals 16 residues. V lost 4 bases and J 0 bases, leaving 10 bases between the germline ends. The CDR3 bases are TGTGCCAGCTCACTTGCAGCGAGCTCCTATAATTCACCCCTCCACTTT. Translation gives CASSLAASSYNSPLHF. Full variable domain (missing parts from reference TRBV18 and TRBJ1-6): NAGVMQNPRHLVRRRGQEARLRCSPMKGHSHVYWYRQLPEEGLKFMVYLQKENIIDESGMPKERFSAEFPKEGPSILRIQQVVRGDSAAYFCASSLAASSYNSPLHFGNGTRLTVT.

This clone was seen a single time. The CDR3 nucleotides are TGTGCCAGCAGCACGGGACTAGCGTACCGTACGCAGTTCTTC. Encoded protein: CASSTGLAYRTQFF. The J gene is TRBJ2-1, the V gene TRBV9, with 10 bases fitting TRBD2. Per germline, CDR1 SGDLS and CDR2 YYNGEE. The CDR3 is 14 residues long. The trim removed 4 bases at V and 12 bases at J, leaving 10 bases unmatched.

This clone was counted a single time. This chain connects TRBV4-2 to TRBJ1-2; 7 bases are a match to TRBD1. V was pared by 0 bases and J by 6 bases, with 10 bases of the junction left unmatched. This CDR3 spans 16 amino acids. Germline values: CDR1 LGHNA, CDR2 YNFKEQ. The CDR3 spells CASSQDSPPTGHGYTF. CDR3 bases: TGTGCCAGCAGCCAAGATTCCCCCCCGACAGGGCATGGCTACACCTTC.

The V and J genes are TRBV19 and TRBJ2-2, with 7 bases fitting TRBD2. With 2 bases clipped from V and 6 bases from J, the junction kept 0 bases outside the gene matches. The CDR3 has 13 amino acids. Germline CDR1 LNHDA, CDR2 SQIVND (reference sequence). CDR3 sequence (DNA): TGTGCCAGTAGTATACGGGGGGCCGGGGAGCTGTTTTTT. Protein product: CASSIRGAGELFF.

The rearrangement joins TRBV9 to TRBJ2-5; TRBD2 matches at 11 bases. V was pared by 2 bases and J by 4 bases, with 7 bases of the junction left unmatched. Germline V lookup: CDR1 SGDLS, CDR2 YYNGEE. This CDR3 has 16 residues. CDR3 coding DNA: TGTGCCAGCAGCGTCACCTCCGGGACTAGCGGAGAGACCCAGTACTTC. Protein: CASSVTSGTSGETQYF.

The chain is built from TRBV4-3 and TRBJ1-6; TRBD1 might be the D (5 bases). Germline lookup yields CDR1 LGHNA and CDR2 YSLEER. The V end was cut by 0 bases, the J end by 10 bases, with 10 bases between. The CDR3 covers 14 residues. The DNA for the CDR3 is TGCGCCAGCAGCCAAGATCGCCAGGGCTCACCCCTCCACTTT. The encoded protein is CASSQDRQGSPLHF.

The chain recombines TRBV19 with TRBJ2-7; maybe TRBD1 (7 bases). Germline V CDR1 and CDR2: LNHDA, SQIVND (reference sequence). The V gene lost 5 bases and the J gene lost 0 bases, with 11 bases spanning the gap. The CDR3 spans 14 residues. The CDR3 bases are TGTGCCAGTAGTCTCAGGGGGGTCTCCTACGAGCAGTACTTC. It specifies CASSLRGVSYEQYF.

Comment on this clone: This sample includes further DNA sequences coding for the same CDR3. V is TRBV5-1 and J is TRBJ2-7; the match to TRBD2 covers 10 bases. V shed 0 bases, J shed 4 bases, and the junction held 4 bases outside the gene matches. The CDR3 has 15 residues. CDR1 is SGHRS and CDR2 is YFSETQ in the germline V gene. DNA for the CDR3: TGCGCCAGCAGCTTGGGGCTAGCGGGAGCTTACGAGCAGTACTTC. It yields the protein CASSLGLAGAYEQYF.

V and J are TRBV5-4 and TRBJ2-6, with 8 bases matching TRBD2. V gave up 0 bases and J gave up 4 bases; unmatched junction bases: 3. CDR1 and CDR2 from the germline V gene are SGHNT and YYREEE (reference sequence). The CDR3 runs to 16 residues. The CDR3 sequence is CASSLGGGLGANVLTF. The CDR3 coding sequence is TGTGCCAGCAGCTTGGGCGGGGGGCTCGGGGCCAACGTCCTGACTTTC.

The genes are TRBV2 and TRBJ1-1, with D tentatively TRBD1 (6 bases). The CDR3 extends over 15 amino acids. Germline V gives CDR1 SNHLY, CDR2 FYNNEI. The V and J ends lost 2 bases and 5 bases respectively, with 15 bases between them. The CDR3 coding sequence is TGTGCCAGCAGTGAATACAGGGCGGAGGATACTGAAGCTTTCTTT. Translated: CASSEYRAEDTEAFF.